The entry below gives a single TCR beta chain sequence along with its context. Its specificity is unknown. Assay: immunoSEQ multiplex PCR; the TCRdb copy retains only in-frame clones and omits some. The repertoire holds approximately 720,000 clones, with approximately 79% as singletons. These data are taken from a study of shared clonotypes between healthy human individuals. The CDR3 contains 12 residues. Germline-derived CDR1 and CDR2 are MNHEY and SVGAGI. Trimming left V 8 bases short and J 7 bases short, with 14 bases between. Findings of the study overall: How much donors shared clonotypes was expected to be affected by sequencing depth.

CD4+ cells were split into CD45RA+ naive and CD45RA-negative memory subsets. The chain carries TRBV6-5 and TRBJ2-5; D may match TRBD1 or TRBD2 (5 bases each). Sample: memory CD4+ T cells sorted from blood. Specified subset: CD45RA-negative fraction. The TCR sequence derives from a young woman in good health. DNA of the CDR3: TGTGCCAGCGGGACCCGGCGCGGGACCCAGTACTTC. Its translation is CASGTRRGTQYF.